Below, 3 T cell receptor beta chains from the same sample are listed, as sequenced in a study of blood T cells in healthy people across ages. A second PCR, run for roughly 7 to 12 cycles, used a sample-barcoded 5' primer plus a J-beta primer mix. One entry per CDR3 protein results from TCRdb running MiXCR on the 5' RACE reads. The top ten clones hold approximately 22% of a sample with approximately 1,700,000 distinct CDR3 sequences, roughly 43% of them seen once. Sequenced material: blood. These receptor sequences come from a human donor in good health.

This clonotype was recorded many times. This chain links TRBV28 with TRBJ2-7; 10 bases match TRBD1. With V trimmed by 6 bases and J by 4 bases, 6 bases remained unmatched. The CDR3 is 14 amino acids. Germline assignment: CDR1 MDHEN and CDR2 SYDVKM. The CDR3 coding sequence is TGTGCCAGCAGGCCAGGACAGGGGGGGTACGAGCAGTACTTC. It is translated as CASRPGQGGYEQYF.

This clonotype was detected only a few times. The chain couples TRBV3-1 to TRBJ1-5; D not resolved. In germline, CDR1 is LGHDT, CDR2 YNNKEL (reference sequence). V was trimmed by 4 bases and J by 2 bases, leaving 12 bases between them. The CDR3 is 15 residues long. CDR3 sequence (DNA): TGTGCCAGCAGCCTTAGTGCCGCGGGCAATCAGCCCCAGCATTTT. Protein: CASSLSAAGNQPQHF.

This clonotype came up a few times. The CDR3 DNA is TGTGCCAGCAGTTATCCCCGGGACAGGGGATCCAATGAGCAGTTCTTC. Protein sequence: CASSYPRDRGSNEQFF. The rearrangement joins TRBV6-2 or TRBV6-3 to TRBJ2-1; TRBD1 matches at 10 bases. CDR3 length equals 16 residues. Germline V gene data show CDR1 as MNHEY and CDR2 as SVGEGT. Trimming at V came to 3 bases and at J to 6 bases, leaving 8 bases not matched to a gene.